This T cell receptor (beta chain) appears in the sequencing data of a study of shared clonotypes between healthy human individuals. The CDR3 is 15 residues long. Germline V gene sequence: CDR1 SGHRS, CDR2 YFSETQ. Trimming took off 2 bases at V and 3 bases at J, with 15 bases between the two ends. The method was immunoSEQ multiplex PCR; TCRdb's version includes in-frame clones alone and lacks a portion of them. The sample records over 400,000 clones, about 96% being singletons. The genes are TRBV5-1 and TRBJ2-7, with D uncertain. The sequencing input was naive CD4+ T cells sorted from blood. Subset indicated: CD45RA+ positively selected. The receptor comes from a woman aged 25 to 45 in good health. The CDR3 region has the DNA TGCGCCAGCAGCTTCGACCCTTCGGATAGCTACGAGCAGTACTTC. The encoded protein is CASSFDPSDSYEQYF.